The source of this TCR beta chain is a study of blood T cells in healthy people across ages. Samples had at least 6.5 million PBMCs isolated from them. Through a sample-barcoded 5' primer and a J-beta primer mix, a second PCR was run for roughly 6 to 12 cycles. Each CDR3 protein gets one entry after TCRdb re-called the 5' RACE reads with MiXCR. The sample yields approximately 880,000 distinct CDR3 sequences, around 46% seen once. The CDR3 has 14 residues. Trimming pared 6 bases from V and 2 bases from J, leaving 14 bases between. Germline V gene lookup returns CDR1 SEHNR and CDR2 FQNEAQ (reference sequence). Overall study results and limits: With donor CMV status unknown, expanded clonotype changes were possibly confounded. Older individuals had lower TCR beta diversity per million T cells (the decline was roughly linear).

Note on this clonotype: Its cognate antigen is unknown.

What was sequenced was blood. The sequence was collected from a man aged 25-45 years in good health. The V call is TRBV7-9, the J call TRBJ2-7; D might be TRBD2 (7 bases). CDR3: CASRAGGAPYEQYF. CDR3 in DNA: TGTGCCAGCAGAGCTGGGGGGGCGCCCTACGAGCAGTACTTC.